What follows are 2 T cell receptor beta chains derived from one specimen sequenced in a study of blood T cells in healthy people across ages. Together with a sample-barcoded 5' primer, a J-beta primer mix was included in a second PCR lasting about 6 to 12 cycles. MiXCR, run by TCRdb on the 5' RACE reads, gives a single entry per CDR3 protein. This repertoire shows hundreds of thousands of distinct CDR3 sequences, over 40% found once; its top ten account for 13%. The sequencing sample was made of blood. These receptors were collected from an elderly woman in good health.

This chain connects TRBV15 to TRBJ2-1; 9 bases map to TRBD2. Losses at the gene ends were 6 bases for V and 7 bases for J; bases not matched to a gene: 7. This CDR3 comprises 14 residues. The germline V gene has CDR1 LNHNV and CDR2 YYDKDF (reference sequence). The CDR3 DNA follows: TGTGCCACCAGTAATAGCGGGGGCATGAATGAGCAGTTCTTC. Its protein is CATSNSGGMNEQFF.

This clonotype was recorded many times. The CDR3 sequence is CASSLQGAYGYTF. The CDR3 DNA sequence: TGTGCCAGCAGCCTACAGGGTGCTTATGGCTACACCTTC. V usage is TRBV7-3 and J usage is TRBJ1-2, with D perhaps matching TRBD1 (6 bases). V was pared by 5 bases and J by 5 bases, with 12 bases between. In germline, CDR1 is SGHTA, CDR2 FQGTGA. The CDR3 loop spans 13 amino acids. Full variable domain (remainder filled in from reference TRBV7-3 and TRBJ1-2): GAGVSQTPSNKVTEKGKYVELRCDPISGHTALYWYRQSLGQGPEFLIYFQGTGAADDSGLPNDRFFAVRPEGSVSTLKIQRTERGDSAVYLCASSLQGAYGYTFGSGTRLTVV.